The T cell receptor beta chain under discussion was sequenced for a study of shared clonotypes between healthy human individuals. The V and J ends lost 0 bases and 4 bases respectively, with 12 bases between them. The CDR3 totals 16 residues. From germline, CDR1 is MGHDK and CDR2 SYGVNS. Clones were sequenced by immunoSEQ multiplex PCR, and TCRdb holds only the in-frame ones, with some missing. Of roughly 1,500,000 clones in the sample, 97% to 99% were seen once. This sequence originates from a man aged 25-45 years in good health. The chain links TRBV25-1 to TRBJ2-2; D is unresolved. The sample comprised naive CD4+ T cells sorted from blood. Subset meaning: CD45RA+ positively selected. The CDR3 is CASSEYIAQPTGELFF. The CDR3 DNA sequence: TGTGCCAGCAGTGAATATATTGCCCAGCCCACCGGGGAGCTGTTTTTT.